What follows is one TCR beta chain and its context. The sample comes from a study of T cell changes during pregnancy in multiple sclerosis. Assay: immunoSEQ multiplex PCR; the TCRdb copy retains only in-frame clones and omits some. The sample records around 40,000 clones, roughly 94% being singletons. The sample here was CD4+ T cells from peripheral blood mononuclear cells, taken in the third trimester of pregnancy. This clonotype was obtained from a female donor with multiple sclerosis, enrolled in a pregnancy study.

Written as DNA, the CDR3 is TGTGCCAGTAGGACCACAGGTTATAGCAATCAGCCCCAGCATTTT. Amino acids: CASRTTGYSNQPQHF. This sequence joins TRBV19 and TRBJ1-5, with D perhaps matching TRBD1 (5 bases). CDR1 LNHDA and CDR2 SQIVND come from the germline V gene (reference sequence). CDR3 length: 15 amino acids. Trimming pared 6 bases from V and 0 bases from J, leaving 12 bases between.